This passage covers 15 T cell receptor beta chains from one sample sequenced in a study of cytomegalovirus exposure and HLA in healthy donors. Primers for the PCR totalled 60 Vbeta and 13 Jbeta. Sequencing used immunoSEQ multiplex PCR; TCRdb keeps in-frame clones, though not all of them. This table holds over 100,000 clones, about 79% found once. The material sequenced was PBMCs. The receptors stem from a young woman in good health and CMV-seropositive.

The chain links TRBV7-9 to TRBJ1-1, with D possibly being TRBD1 (6 bases). Germline V gene data show CDR1 as SEHNR and CDR2 as FQNEAQ (reference sequence). V was cut by 0 bases and J by 0 bases, with 8 bases left in between. This CDR3 is built from 15 residues. The CDR3: CASSLAGQMNTEAFF. The CDR3 DNA reads TGTGCCAGCAGCTTAGCCGGACAGATGAACACTGAAGCTTTCTTT.

This chain uses TRBV9 with TRBJ1-2, with 7 bases aligning to TRBD1. CDR3 length: 14 residues. V gave up 7 bases and J gave up 7 bases; unmatched junction bases: 13. Germline CDR1 is SGDLS and CDR2 is YYNGEE. The CDR3: CASEQFDRATGYTF. The CDR3 DNA reads TGTGCCAGCGAACAATTCGACAGGGCGACTGGCTACACCTTC.

V and J are TRBV11-2 and TRBJ1-1; possibly TRBD1 for D (6 bases). In germline, CDR1 is SGHAT, CDR2 FQNNGV. The CDR3 consists of 13 residues. V gave up 5 bases and J gave up 1 base, with 8 bases separating them. The CDR3 nucleotides read TGTGCCAGCAGCCGGGACACGAACACTGAAGCTTTCTTT. Translating gives CASSRDTNTEAFF.

V gene TRBV6-6 combines with J gene TRBJ1-1; 8 positions match TRBD1. V lost 6 bases to trimming and J lost 0 bases; unmatched junction nucleotides: 3. The germline gives CDR1 MNHNY, CDR2 SVGAGI (reference sequence). This CDR3 has 14 amino acids. CDR3 sequence: CASSPTGVNTEAFF. DNA for the CDR3: TGTGCCAGCAGCCCGACAGGGGTGAACACTGAAGCTTTCTTT.

J is TRBJ2-2 and V is TRBV7-3; D gene unclear. The CDR3 consists of 12 residues. Trimming cost V 5 bases and J 7 bases, with 8 bases left between them. Germline values: CDR1 SGHTA, CDR2 FQGTGA. The CDR3 nucleotides read TGTGCCAGCAGCGAGAATTACGGGGAGCTGTTTTTT. Protein: CASSENYGELFF.

The V call is TRBV7-8, the J call TRBJ2-7; 12 bases are shared with TRBD2. V dropped 3 bases and J dropped 6; count of bases not matched to a gene: 6. Germline V CDR1 and CDR2: SGHVS, FQNEAQ. The CDR3 length is 15 residues. CDR3 nucleotides: TGTGCCAGCAGCTTTATGACTAGCGGGAGTCTCGAGCAGTACTTC. As protein: CASSFMTSGSLEQYF.

In its sample, this clone was seen once. The gene calls are TRBV5-1 and TRBJ2-5; possible D gene TRBD1, 8 bases. Germline assignment: CDR1 SGHRS and CDR2 YFSETQ. The CDR3 has 15 amino acids. V shed 0 bases and J shed 4 bases, with 13 bases lying between them. The CDR3 is CASSLEQGEGETQYF. DNA of the CDR3: TGCGCCAGCAGCTTGGAACAGGGGGAGGGAGAGACCCAGTACTTC.

V gene TRBV11-3 combines with J gene TRBJ1-4; D not certain. V was cut by 2 bases and J by 7 bases, with 5 bases left in between. CDR3 size: 12 residues. Germline CDR1 and CDR2: SGHNT and YENEEA. CDR3 DNA: TGTGCCAGCAGCTTAAACAGTGAAAAACTGTTTTTT. Its translation: CASSLNSEKLFF.

This rearrangement joins TRBV4-2 to TRBJ2-7; TRBD2 agrees at 12 bases. J gave up 3 bases and V 3 bases, and 12 bases lay outside the gene matches. The germline V gene encodes CDR1 LGHNA and CDR2 YNFKEQ. The CDR3 is made up of 18 amino acids. Here the CDR3 reads CASSQGGLAGWVRYEQYF. CDR3 nucleotide sequence: TGTGCCAGCAGCCAGGGGGGACTAGCGGGCTGGGTACGCTACGAGCAGTACTTC.

CDR3 DNA sequence: TGCGCCAGCAGCGGCAGGACAGGGGTAAATGAGCAGTTCTTC. Encoded protein: CASSGRTGVNEQFF. The chain recombines TRBV5-1 with TRBJ2-1; 9 nucleotides align to TRBD1. This CDR3 has 14 amino acids. Germline loops: CDR1 SGHRS, CDR2 YFSETQ. The ends lost 4 bases at V and 7 bases at J; junction bases unmatched: 6.

In this sample, this clone turned up a few times. This sequence joins TRBV6-6 and TRBJ1-2; 10 bases are a match to TRBD1. The CDR3 is 14 amino acids. The junction had 12 bases not matched to a gene; V was cut back by 11 bases and J by 6 bases. Germline CDR1 and CDR2: MNHNY and SVGAGI (reference sequence). The CDR3 sequence: CASHGTGAPHGYTF. CDR3 DNA sequence: TGTGCCTCCCACGGGACAGGGGCGCCCCATGGCTACACCTTC.

V usage is TRBV6-5 and J usage is TRBJ1-1, with a possible D match to TRBD1 (5 bases). The CDR3 is made up of 16 amino acids. With 4 bases removed from V and 1 base from J, the gap between germline ends came to 16 bases. Germline V gene lookup returns CDR1 MNHEY and CDR2 SVGAGI. In nucleotides, the CDR3 is TGTGCCAGCAGTTCCCTCCCGACAGTAAGGAACACTGAAGCTTTCTTT. It codes for CASSSLPTVRNTEAFF.

This clone was seen once. The chain combines TRBV5-1 with TRBJ2-5; D possibly corresponds to TRBD2 (7 bases). V was cut by 0 bases and J by 2 bases, with 11 bases left in between. Per germline, CDR1 SGHRS and CDR2 YFSETQ. CDR3 length equals 15 residues. CDR3 amino acids: CASSLVGGGQETQYF. For the CDR3, the DNA is TGCGCCAGCAGCTTGGTGGGAGGGGGTCAAGAGACCCAGTACTTC.

This sequence joins TRBV9 and TRBJ2-1; D gene unclear. CDR1 is SGDLS and CDR2 is YYNGEE in the germline V gene. This CDR3 has 11 residues. V lost 4 bases to trimming and J lost 5 bases, with 4 bases between them. CDR3 sequence reads: CASSTNNEQFF. CDR3 nucleotide sequence: TGTGCCAGCAGCACAAACAATGAGCAGTTCTTC.

The chain recombines TRBV5-5 with TRBJ2-5; 8 positions match TRBD1. The germline CDR1 and CDR2 sequences are SGHKS and YYEKEE (reference sequence). The CDR3 extends over 16 amino acids. The ends lost 4 bases at V and 5 bases at J; junction bases unmatched: 13. CDR3 sequence reads: CASSIDLQGAGETQYF. The CDR3 DNA reads as TGTGCCAGCAGCATAGATCTCCAGGGGGCCGGGGAGACCCAGTACTTC. Supplemented by reference TRBV5-5 and TRBJ2-5, the full variable domain reads DAGVTQSPTHLIKTRGQQVTLRCSPISGHKSVSWYQQVLGQGPQFIFQYYEKEERGRGNFPDRFSARQFPNYSSELNVNALLLGDSALYLCASSIDLQGAGETQYFGPGTRLLVL.